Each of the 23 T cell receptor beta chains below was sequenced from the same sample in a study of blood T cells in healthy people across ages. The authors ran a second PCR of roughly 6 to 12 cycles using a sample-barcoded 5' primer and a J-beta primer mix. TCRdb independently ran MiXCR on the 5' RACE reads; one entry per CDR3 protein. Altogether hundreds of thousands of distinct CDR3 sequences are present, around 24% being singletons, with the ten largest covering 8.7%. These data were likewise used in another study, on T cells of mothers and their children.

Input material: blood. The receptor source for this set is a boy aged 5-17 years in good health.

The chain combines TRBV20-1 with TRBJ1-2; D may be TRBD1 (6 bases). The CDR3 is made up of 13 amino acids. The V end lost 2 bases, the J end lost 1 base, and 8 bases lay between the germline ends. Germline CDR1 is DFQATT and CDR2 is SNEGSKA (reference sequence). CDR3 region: CSARKDSNYGYTF. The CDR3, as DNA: TGCAGTGCTAGAAAGGACAGTAACTATGGCTACACCTTC.

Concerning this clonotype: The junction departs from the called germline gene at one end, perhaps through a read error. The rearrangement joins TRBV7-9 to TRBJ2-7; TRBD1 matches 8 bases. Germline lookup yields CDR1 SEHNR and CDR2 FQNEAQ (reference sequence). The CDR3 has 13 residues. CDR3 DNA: TGTGTCAGCAGCTTCCTGACAGGGGACGAGCAGTACTTC. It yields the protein CVSSFLTGDEQYF.

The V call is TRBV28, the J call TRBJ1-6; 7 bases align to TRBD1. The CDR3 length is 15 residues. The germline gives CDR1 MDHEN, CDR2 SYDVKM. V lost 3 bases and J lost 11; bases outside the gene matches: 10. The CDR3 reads CASSLRGPIRPPLHF. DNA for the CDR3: TGTGCCAGCAGTTTGAGGGGGCCGATAAGGCCACCCCTCCACTTT.

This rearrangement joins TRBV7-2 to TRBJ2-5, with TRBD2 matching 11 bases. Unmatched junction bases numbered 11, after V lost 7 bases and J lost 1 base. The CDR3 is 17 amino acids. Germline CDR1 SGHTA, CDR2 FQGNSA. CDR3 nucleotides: TGTGCCAGCACCCACGCTCCGGGACTAGCGGCCCAAGAGACCCAGTACTTC. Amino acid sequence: CASTHAPGLAAQETQYF.

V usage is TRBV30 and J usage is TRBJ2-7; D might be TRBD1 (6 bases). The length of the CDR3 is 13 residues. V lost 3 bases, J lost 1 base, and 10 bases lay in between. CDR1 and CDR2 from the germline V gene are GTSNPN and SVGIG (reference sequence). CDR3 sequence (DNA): TGTGCCTGGAGAGAAGGGGGATCCTACGAGCAGTACTTC. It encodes CAWREGGSYEQYF.

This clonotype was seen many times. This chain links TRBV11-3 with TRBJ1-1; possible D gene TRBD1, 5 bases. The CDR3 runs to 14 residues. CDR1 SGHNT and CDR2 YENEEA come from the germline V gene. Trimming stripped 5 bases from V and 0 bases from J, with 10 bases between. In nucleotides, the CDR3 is TGTGCCAGCAGCGCCGGACACTTGAACACTGAAGCTTTCTTT. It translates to CASSAGHLNTEAFF.

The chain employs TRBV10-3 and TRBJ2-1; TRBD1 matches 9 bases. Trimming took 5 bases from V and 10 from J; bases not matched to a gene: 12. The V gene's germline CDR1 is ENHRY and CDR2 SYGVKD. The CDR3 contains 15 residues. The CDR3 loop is CAISPRDREPPEQFF. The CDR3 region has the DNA TGTGCCATCAGTCCCCGGGACAGGGAACCACCAGAGCAGTTCTTC.

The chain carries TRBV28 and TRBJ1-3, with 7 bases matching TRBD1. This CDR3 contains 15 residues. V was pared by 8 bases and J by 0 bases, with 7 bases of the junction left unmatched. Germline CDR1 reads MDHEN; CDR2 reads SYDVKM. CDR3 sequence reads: CASAYAGGSGNTIYF. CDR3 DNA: TGTGCCAGCGCATATGCAGGGGGCTCTGGAAACACCATATATTTT.

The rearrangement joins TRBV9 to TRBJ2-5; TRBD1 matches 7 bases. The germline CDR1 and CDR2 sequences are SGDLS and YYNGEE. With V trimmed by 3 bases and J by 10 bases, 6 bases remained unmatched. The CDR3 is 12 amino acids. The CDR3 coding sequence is TGTGCCAGCAGCGGTCGAGACAGGGTCCAGTACTTC. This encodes CASSGRDRVQYF.

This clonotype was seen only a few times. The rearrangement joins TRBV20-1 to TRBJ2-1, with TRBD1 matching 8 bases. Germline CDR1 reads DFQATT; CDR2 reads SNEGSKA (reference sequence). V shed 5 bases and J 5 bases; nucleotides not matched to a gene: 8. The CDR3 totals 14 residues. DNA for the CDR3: TGCAGTGCTTGCACAGGGGGTTCCGACAATGAGCAGTTCTTC. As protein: CSACTGGSDNEQFF.

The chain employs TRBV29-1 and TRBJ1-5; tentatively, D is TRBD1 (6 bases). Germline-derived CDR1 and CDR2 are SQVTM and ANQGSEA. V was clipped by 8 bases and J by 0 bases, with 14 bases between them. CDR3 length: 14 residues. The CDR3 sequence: CSTSGAGSNQPQHF. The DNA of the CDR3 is TGCAGCACTTCAGGGGCAGGTAGCAATCAGCCCCAGCATTTT. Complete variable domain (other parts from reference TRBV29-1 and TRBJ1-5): SAVISQKPSRDICQRGTSLTIQCQVDSQVTMMFWYRQQPGQSLTLIATANQGSEATYESGFVIDKFPISRPNLTFSTLTVSNMSPEDSSIYLCSTSGAGSNQPQHFGDGTRLSIL.

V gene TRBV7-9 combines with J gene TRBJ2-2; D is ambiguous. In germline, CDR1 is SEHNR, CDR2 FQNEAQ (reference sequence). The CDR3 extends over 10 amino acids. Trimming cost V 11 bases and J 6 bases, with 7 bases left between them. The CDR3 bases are TGTGCCTGGACGTCCGGGGAGCTGTTTTTT. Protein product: CAWTSGELFF.

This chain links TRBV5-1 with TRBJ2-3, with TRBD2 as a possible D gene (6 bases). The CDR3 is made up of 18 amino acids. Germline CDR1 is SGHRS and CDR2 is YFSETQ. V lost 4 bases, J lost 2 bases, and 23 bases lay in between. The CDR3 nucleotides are TGCGCCAGCAGCGCCCCGGGACTCAAGACATCAACCACAGATACGCAGTATTTT. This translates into CASSAPGLKTSTTDTQYF.

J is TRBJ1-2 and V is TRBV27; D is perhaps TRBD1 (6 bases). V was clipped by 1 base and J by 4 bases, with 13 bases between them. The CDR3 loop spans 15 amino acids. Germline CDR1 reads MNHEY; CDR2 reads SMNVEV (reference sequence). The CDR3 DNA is TGTGCCAGCAGTTTATTGGGGGCAGGGAGCTATGGCTACACCTTC. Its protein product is CASSLLGAGSYGYTF.

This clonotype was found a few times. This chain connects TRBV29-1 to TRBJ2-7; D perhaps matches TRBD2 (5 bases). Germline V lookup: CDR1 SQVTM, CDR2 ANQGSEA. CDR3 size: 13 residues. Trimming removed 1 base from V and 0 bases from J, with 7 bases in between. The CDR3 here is CSVEVRGSYEQYF. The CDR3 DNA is TGCAGCGTTGAAGTACGGGGCTCCTACGAGCAGTACTTC.

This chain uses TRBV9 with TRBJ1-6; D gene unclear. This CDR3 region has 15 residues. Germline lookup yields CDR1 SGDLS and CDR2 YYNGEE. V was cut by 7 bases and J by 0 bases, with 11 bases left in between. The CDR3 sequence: CASGETSSYNSPLHF. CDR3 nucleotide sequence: TGTGCCAGCGGGGAGACGAGCTCCTATAATTCACCCCTCCACTTT.

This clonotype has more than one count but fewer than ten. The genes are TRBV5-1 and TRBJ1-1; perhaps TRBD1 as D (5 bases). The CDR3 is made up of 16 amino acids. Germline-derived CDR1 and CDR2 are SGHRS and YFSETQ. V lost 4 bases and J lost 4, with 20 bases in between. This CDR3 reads CASSMLGDGGVTEAFF. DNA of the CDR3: TGCGCCAGCAGCATGTTAGGGGACGGAGGGGTCACTGAAGCTTTCTTT.

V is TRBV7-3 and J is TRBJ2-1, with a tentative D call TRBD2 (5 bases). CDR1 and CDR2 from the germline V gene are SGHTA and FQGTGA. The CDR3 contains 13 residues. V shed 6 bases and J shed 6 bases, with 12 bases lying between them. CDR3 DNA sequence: TGTGCCAGCAGGGCCGGAGGAGGCAATGAGCAGTTCTTC. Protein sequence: CASRAGGGNEQFF.

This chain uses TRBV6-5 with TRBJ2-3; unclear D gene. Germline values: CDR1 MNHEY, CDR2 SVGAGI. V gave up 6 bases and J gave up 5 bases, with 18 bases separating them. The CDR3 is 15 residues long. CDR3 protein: CASSLARASGDTQYF. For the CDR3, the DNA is TGTGCCAGCAGCCTTGCGCGTGCGAGTGGAGATACGCAGTATTTT.

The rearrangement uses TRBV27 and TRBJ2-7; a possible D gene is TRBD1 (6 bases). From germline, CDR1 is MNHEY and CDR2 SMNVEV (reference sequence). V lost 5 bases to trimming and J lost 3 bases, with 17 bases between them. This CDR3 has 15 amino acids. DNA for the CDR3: TGTGCCAGCAGTCCACAGGGCTATAGAATCTACGAGCAGTACTTC. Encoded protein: CASSPQGYRIYEQYF.

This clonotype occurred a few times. The CDR3 loop reads CASSLGGGANTEAFF. In DNA form, the CDR3 reads TGTGCCAGCAGCTTAGGTGGAGGGGCGAACACTGAAGCTTTCTTT. This chain joins TRBV11-1 and TRBJ1-1; a weak D match, TRBD1 (5 bases). This CDR3 has 15 residues. V dropped 1 base and J dropped 1 base, with 10 bases sitting between them. Germline CDR1 SGHAT, CDR2 FQDESV (reference sequence).

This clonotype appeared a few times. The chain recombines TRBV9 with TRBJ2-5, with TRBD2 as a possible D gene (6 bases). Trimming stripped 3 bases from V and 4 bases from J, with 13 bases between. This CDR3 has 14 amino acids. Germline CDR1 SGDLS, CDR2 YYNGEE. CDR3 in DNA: TGTGCCAGCAGCGGGGACTCCCACACAGAGACCCAGTACTTC. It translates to CASSGDSHTETQYF.

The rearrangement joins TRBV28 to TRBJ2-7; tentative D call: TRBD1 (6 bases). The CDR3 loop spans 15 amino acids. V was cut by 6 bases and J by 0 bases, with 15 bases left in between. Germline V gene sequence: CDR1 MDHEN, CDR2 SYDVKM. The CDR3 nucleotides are TGTGCCAGCAGCCGAACGCAGGGGAGCTCCTACGAGCAGTACTTC. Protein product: CASSRTQGSSYEQYF.